Below, 25 T cell receptor beta chains from the same sample are listed, as sequenced in a study of response to subunit inactivated influenza vaccine. TCRdb used MiXCR to reprocess the RT-PCR reads, holding one entry per CDR3 protein. The table has hundreds of thousands of distinct CDR3 sequences, approximately 14% seen once. The source was PBMCs from blood, collected less than 15 days before vaccination. These receptors originate from a man aged 50-60 years who received an inactivated influenza vaccine.

This clonotype was seen a few times. The DNA of the CDR3 is TGCAGCGTCACTGGGACGGGACGGAGCTCCTACGAGCAGTACTTC. It is translated as CSVTGTGRSSYEQYF. The chain has TRBV29-1 and TRBJ2-7, with D tentatively TRBD1 or TRBD2 (5 bases each). Germline CDR1 reads SQVTM; CDR2 reads ANQGSEA. The CDR3 has 15 residues. V lost 6 bases and J 0 bases, leaving 18 bases between the germline ends.

The genes are TRBV20-1 and TRBJ2-3; 10 bases match TRBD2. Germline trimming cut 3 bases from V and 1 base from J; bases unmatched to any gene: 4. The CDR3 has 15 residues. Germline V gene lookup returns CDR1 DFQATT and CDR2 SNEGSKA (reference sequence). This chain's CDR3 is CSASKLAGGTDTQYF. In DNA, the CDR3 is TGCAGTGCTAGTAAGCTAGCGGGAGGCACAGATACGCAGTATTTT.

This clonotype was observed a few times. The chain uses TRBV30 and TRBJ2-1, with 9 bases lining up with TRBD2. Germline trimming cut 0 bases from V and 1 base from J; bases unmatched to any gene: 4. Germline V lookup: CDR1 GTSNPN, CDR2 SVGIG (reference sequence). The CDR3 extends over 16 amino acids. The CDR3, as DNA: TGTGCCTGGAGTGTACGGCGGGGGGGATCCTACAATGAGCAGTTCTTC. Protein sequence: CAWSVRRGGSYNEQFF.

The chain carries TRBV30 and TRBJ1-2; 7 bases match TRBD1. Trimming removed 4 bases from V and 4 bases from J; junction bases left unmatched: 9. The length of the CDR3 is 14 residues. Germline values: CDR1 GTSNPN, CDR2 SVGIG (reference sequence). CDR3 nucleotides: TGTGCCTGGACGGACAGGTCGGCGTCCTATGGCTACACCTTC. It is translated as CAWTDRSASYGYTF.

This clonotype was seen more than once but under ten times. The genes are TRBV5-1 and TRBJ2-5, with 13 bases matching TRBD2. Germline V gene sequence: CDR1 SGHRS, CDR2 YFSETQ. CDR3 length: 16 residues. V shed 4 bases and J 1 base; nucleotides not matched to a gene: 4. The CDR3 DNA reads TGCGCCAGCAGCACGGGACTAGCGGGATTCCAAGAGACCCAGTACTTC. It encodes CASSTGLAGFQETQYF.

This clonotype was observed a handful of times. J is TRBJ2-1 and V is TRBV20-1, with 8 nucleotides matching TRBD2. The CDR3 runs 15 residues. Germline-derived CDR1 and CDR2 are DFQATT and SNEGSKA (reference sequence). Trimming took 5 bases from V and 0 from J; bases not matched to a gene: 6. The CDR3 loop is CSAERTSSSYNEQFF. CDR3 in DNA: TGCAGTGCTGAACGGACTAGCAGCTCCTACAATGAGCAGTTCTTC.

This clonotype has just a few counts. V gene TRBV5-1 combines with J gene TRBJ2-1, with 10 positions matching TRBD2. V gave up 3 bases and J gave up 5 bases; unmatched junction bases: 2. Germline V lookup: CDR1 SGHRS, CDR2 YFSETQ. The CDR3 loop spans 14 amino acids. CDR3 protein: CASSWTSGDNEQFF. The CDR3, as DNA: TGCGCCAGCAGCTGGACTAGCGGCGACAATGAGCAGTTCTTC.

The chain recombines TRBV4-3 with TRBJ2-7; 9 bases fit TRBD2. The CDR3 is made up of 15 amino acids. V gave up 4 bases and J gave up 2 bases; unmatched junction bases: 6. From germline, CDR1 is LGHNA and CDR2 YSLEER. The CDR3 sequence: CASSRRLAEAYEQYF. CDR3 coding DNA: TGCGCCAGCAGCCGACGACTAGCGGAAGCCTACGAGCAGTACTTC.

This clonotype was seen at least ten times. The chain employs TRBV7-3 and TRBJ2-1, with 7 bases matching TRBD1. V dropped 6 bases and J dropped 14; count of bases not matched to a gene: 10. There are 12 residues in the CDR3. The germline gives CDR1 SGHTA, CDR2 FQGTGA. As DNA, the CDR3 is TGTGCCAGCAGGAACCCCGGGGACAGCGAGTTCTTC. It encodes CASRNPGDSEFF.

This clonotype was counted between two and nine times. The chain is built from TRBV12-3 or TRBV12-4 and TRBJ2-1; D uncertain. The length of the CDR3 is 14 residues. The V and J ends lost 8 bases and 9 bases respectively, with 20 bases between them. The CDR3 region is CASGNSNAVGEQFF. Written as DNA, the CDR3 is TGTGCCAGCGGGAACTCGAACGCGGTAGGTGAGCAGTTCTTC.

This clonotype was observed a handful of times. The V and J genes are TRBV6-5 and TRBJ1-5; TRBD1 matches at 8 bases. With 0 bases clipped from V and 0 bases from J, the junction kept 7 bases outside the gene matches. CDR1 is MNHEY and CDR2 is SVGAGI in the germline V gene. The CDR3 runs to 18 residues. The CDR3 reads CASSYSDRVFYSNQPQHF. CDR3 in DNA: TGTGCCAGCAGTTACTCGGACAGGGTCTTCTATAGCAATCAGCCCCAGCATTTT.

This clonotype was detected a few times. This chain uses TRBV12-3 or TRBV12-4 with TRBJ2-3; 10 nucleotides line up with TRBD1. V was pared by 2 bases and J by 4 bases, with 6 bases of the junction left unmatched. The CDR3 consists of 16 residues. CDR3 amino acids: CASSLYGTGVADTQYF. In DNA form, the CDR3 reads TGTGCCAGCAGTTTATACGGGACAGGGGTGGCAGATACGCAGTATTTT.

On this clonotype itself: This may be a read error: a much more frequent sequence differs by one nucleotide. No conserved phenylalanine or tryptophan ends this CDR3, so it is likely a read error. This sequence joins TRBV5-1 and TRBJ2-7; 8 positions match TRBD2. CDR1 is SGHRS, CDR2 YFSETQ, per germline. With 4 bases clipped from V and 1 base from J, the junction kept 4 bases outside the gene matches. The CDR3 is 14 residues long. CDR3 region: CASSGAGESYEQYL. CDR3 sequence (DNA): TGCGCCAGCAGCGGAGCGGGAGAGTCCTACGAGCAGTACTTA.

This clonotype occurred many times. The chain uses TRBV3-1 and TRBJ2-1, with D tentatively TRBD2 (6 bases). The V end lost 4 bases, the J end lost 8 bases, and 6 bases lay between the germline ends. This CDR3 is built from 11 residues. In germline, CDR1 is LGHDT, CDR2 YNNKEL (reference sequence). CDR3 nucleotide sequence: TGTGCCAGCAGCCGACTAGATGAGCAGTTCTTC. Its translation is CASSRLDEQFF.

V usage is TRBV29-1 and J usage is TRBJ1-1, with 8 bases aligning to TRBD1. J was trimmed by 11 bases and V by 3 bases; bases with no gene match: 5. This CDR3 region has 11 residues. Germline V CDR1 and CDR2: SQVTM, ANQGSEA. This CDR3 is CSVDGQGSAFF. The CDR3 region has the DNA TGCAGCGTTGACGGACAGGGATCGGCTTTCTTT.

This clonotype was found a few times. This chain links TRBV18 with TRBJ1-1, with D unresolved. The V and J ends lost 5 bases and 11 bases respectively, with 15 bases between them. This CDR3 contains 12 residues. Germline loops: CDR1 KGHSH, CDR2 LQKENI. The CDR3 reads CASSSQSRAAFF. The CDR3 nucleotides read TGTGCCAGCTCATCCCAGTCTAGGGCCGCTTTCTTT.

The rearrangement joins TRBV4-3 to TRBJ2-5; 7 bases match TRBD1. The junction had 4 bases not matched to a gene; V was cut back by 3 bases and J by 0 bases. Germline V gene data show CDR1 as LGHNA and CDR2 as YSLEER. The CDR3 extends over 15 amino acids. This CDR3 is CASSQDRMYQETQYF. CDR3 in DNA: TGCGCCAGCAGCCAGGACAGGATGTACCAAGAGACCCAGTACTTC.

This clonotype has more than one count but fewer than ten. The chain has TRBV5-1 and TRBJ2-7, with 9 bases lining up with TRBD2. The CDR3 is 14 residues long. Germline CDR1 and CDR2: SGHRS and YFSETQ. V was pared by 4 bases and J by 1 base, with 3 bases of the junction left unmatched. CDR3 residues: CASSVAGESYEQYF. Written as DNA, the CDR3 is TGCGCCAGCAGCGTAGCGGGGGAGTCCTACGAGCAGTACTTC.

In this sample, this clonotype turned up a few times. The chain recombines TRBV5-1 with TRBJ2-7, with TRBD2 matching over 8 bases. This CDR3 spans 15 amino acids. Trimming at V came to 1 base and at J to 5 bases, leaving 8 bases not matched to a gene. Germline lookup yields CDR1 SGHRS and CDR2 YFSETQ. In DNA, the CDR3 is TGCGCCAGCAGCTTGTCGGCGGGAGGAGTGGACGAGCAGTACTTC. Its translation is CASSLSAGGVDEQYF.

The V gene is TRBV7-2, the J gene TRBJ2-7; unclear D gene. Germline V gives CDR1 SGHTA, CDR2 FQGNSA. The CDR3 is made up of 14 amino acids. V was clipped by 0 bases and J by 3 bases, with 9 bases between them. CDR3 sequence: CASSLAGQIYEQYF. The CDR3 DNA reads as TGTGCCAGCAGCTTAGCAGGCCAGATCTACGAGCAGTACTTC.

This chain connects TRBV7-2 to TRBJ2-5; TRBD2 matches 8 bases. J gave up 4 bases and V 6 bases, and 10 bases lay outside the gene matches. The CDR3 extends over 15 amino acids. The germline gives CDR1 SGHTA, CDR2 FQGNSA. DNA of the CDR3: TGTGCCAGCAGTCTTCTAATAGCGGGACCAGAGACCCAGTACTTC. It yields the protein CASSLLIAGPETQYF.

This rearrangement joins TRBV28 to TRBJ2-7; D is perhaps TRBD1 or TRBD2 (5 bases each). The CDR3 is made up of 14 amino acids. The germline V and J ends were trimmed by 7 bases and 3 bases, with 16 bases remaining between them. Germline V gene lookup returns CDR1 MDHEN and CDR2 SYDVKM. The CDR3, as DNA: TGTGCCAGCAATCCTAGCACTGGGGGCTACGAGCAGTACTTC. Protein product: CASNPSTGGYEQYF.

This clonotype was found a few times. The gene calls are TRBV5-1 and TRBJ2-6; D remains ambiguous. The CDR3 runs to 16 residues. Germline V lookup: CDR1 SGHRS, CDR2 YFSETQ. V was shortened by 1 base and J by 2 bases, with 10 bases between the two germline ends. For the CDR3, the DNA is TGCGCCAGCAGCTTGATCCCAGAGACTGGGGCCAACGTCCTGACTTTC. This sequence encodes CASSLIPETGANVLTF.

The J gene is TRBJ2-3, the V gene TRBV12-3 or TRBV12-4; TRBD1 matches at 8 bases. Losses at the gene ends were 3 bases for V and 6 bases for J; bases not matched to a gene: 8. The length of the CDR3 is 15 residues. The chain's CDR3 is CASSFRTGPADTQYF. Written as DNA, the CDR3 is TGTGCCAGCAGTTTTCGGACAGGGCCAGCGGATACGCAGTATTTT.

The V call is TRBV4-3, the J call TRBJ2-7, with D tentatively TRBD1 or TRBD2 (5 bases each). In germline, CDR1 is LGHNA, CDR2 YSLEER. This CDR3 is built from 15 residues. Trimming left V 1 base short and J 6 bases short, with 16 bases between. The CDR3 coding sequence is TGCGCCAGCAGCCAAGGATCGGGACGATCTCTCGAGCAGTACTTC. This encodes CASSQGSGRSLEQYF.